This T cell receptor (beta chain) was identified during a study of T-cell memory formation after mild COVID-19 (dated by TCRdb to the early 2020s). With respect to the entire study: TCR sequence clusters from the two donors were largely donor specific. Two young, previously healthy adult volunteers made up the cohort, one male and one female. In a couple of donors, T-cell clones that expanded and contracted after mild COVID-19 were tracked by sequencing TCRalpha and TCRbeta repertoires over time.

The paper as a whole reports these results and caveats: Clones contracting from day 15 to 85 had balanced CD4/CD8 phenotypes, while a second wave expanding from day 15 to 37 was biased towards CD4+. Some responding clones were detected in pre-infection memory, suggesting pre-existing cross-reactive memory T cells joined the SARS-CoV-2 response. Contracting CD4+ clones were located mainly in the CM and EM memory subsets, whereas CD8+ clones were found to be enriched in EMRA. SARS-CoV-2 specificity of the second-wave clones peaking on day 37 was not confirmed. The study included only a couple of mild cases, and larger cohorts that include severe cases with pre-infection samples were judged to be necessary.

CDR1 MGHDK and CDR2 SYGVNS were looked up in the germline V gene. Relative to germline, V is 8 bases shorter and J is 1 base shorter, with 8 bases between their ends. CDR3 length: 13 amino acids, cysteine to phenylalanine. CDR3 DNA only is kept here, 39 bases in frame from base 1. Notes on this clonotype: It has no known antigen specificity. The sample holds no much larger clone one base away, and base qualities are not on file.

TCRdb names Illumina NovaSeq 6000 as the instrument used. TCRalpha and TCRbeta cDNA libraries were built by 5'RACE with constant-segment primers, adding sample barcodes and unique molecular identifiers. RNA was extracted from every sample with Trizol reagent. The libraries were amplified in two PCR steps, and the second step added a second sample barcode and Illumina TruSeq adapters. Libraries were sequenced on an Illumina NovaSeq with 2 x 150 bp paired-end reads. The published analysis was carried out like this. With migec v1.2.7, reads were demultiplexed and then collapsed into UMI-guided consensus sequences. With mixcr v2.1.11, UMI consensuses were aligned to TRA and TRB V and J templates and assembled into clonotypes. A clonotype was counted as expanded or contracted only if both edgeR and NoisET called the change significant, with noise models trained on biological replicates. For edgeR calls, the thresholds were a false discovery rate-adjusted p below 0.01 and a log2 fold-change of 1. PCA with hierarchical clustering of max-normalized trajectories of the 1000 most abundant clonotypes was used as exploratory dynamics analysis. The CD4 or CD8 phenotype of responding clones was assigned using the separately sequenced CD4+ and CD8+ repertoires. In-frame beta chains were kept once TCRdb had trimmed the public reads at Q25 with fastp and called clones with MiXCR. Rows with one shared CDR3 protein collapse into an entry with the most common genes and DNA. TCRdb, not the original authors, processed these V and J calls. For this sample there are around 300,000 distinct CDR3 sequences; less than 9.5% appear just once. The leading ten clones occupy about 20% of the sample.

PBMCs were isolated by Ficoll-Paque density gradient centrifugation. The rearrangement joined TRBV25-1 to TRBJ2-2; the D region is possibly TRBD1 or TRBD2, each matching across 5 bases. The clonotype originates from a man younger than 35 who had mild COVID-19 (a few samples of this study predate the infection). The sample titles of this study are shuffled in the database, so cell type and time point are left out; the donor was told from shared clones. The material sequenced was PBMCs or a T cell subset sorted from them (not recorded which). The CDR3 protein is CASRDVNTGELFF. The nucleotides read TGTGCCAGCCGGGACGTGAACACCGGGGAGCTGTTTTTT.